Reported below is one T cell receptor (beta chain). The sample is drawn from a study of glioma-infiltrating T cells after dendritic cell vaccination. Background on the study: Samples are from glioblastoma patients in Phase I and II dendritic cell vaccine trials.

Noted time point: after dendritic cell vaccination, including at tumor progression/relapse. Selection required adequate fresh-frozen tumor tissue plus more than two years' survival data. Isocitrate dehydrogenase mutation was absent in all glioblastoma patients. The CDR3 consists of 16 residues. The germline V gene has CDR1 SEHNR and CDR2 FQNEAQ (reference sequence). Trimming took 0 bases from V and 6 from J, leaving 15 bases between them. The primer mix had 60 V beta and 13 J beta primers. Sequencing used immunoSEQ multiplex PCR; TCRdb keeps in-frame clones, though not all of them. The sample consists of more than 95,000 clones, approximately 80% of them appearing once.

This receptor was identified in a human donor with glioblastoma. Sequenced material: blood, taken after dendritic cell vaccination. The V gene is TRBV7-9, the J gene TRBJ2-1; possible D gene TRBD1, 6 bases. CDR3 nucleotides: TGTGCCAGCAGCTTAGCGCTGCCAGGGGCTGGCAATGAGCAGTTCTTC. Amino acid sequence: CASSLALPGAGNEQFF.